A single sample gave rise to the 16 T cell receptor beta chains below, sequenced in a study of blood T cell repertoires in COVID-19. Clones were read by immunoSEQ multiplex PCR, and TCRdb kept only the in-frame ones, dropping some. Among some 200,000 clones listed, less than 95% were seen once. Specimen: peripheral blood. The receptor source for this set is a man aged 30 to 39 with COVID-19, enrolled during active disease.

The chain's CDR3 is CASSLTINQPQHF. CDR3 DNA sequence: TGTGCCAGCAGTTTAACAATCAATCAGCCCCAGCATTTT. The gene calls are TRBV27 and TRBJ1-5; D gene uncertain. In germline, CDR1 is MNHEY, CDR2 SMNVEV (reference sequence). V was trimmed by 2 bases and J by 3 bases, leaving 5 bases between them. The CDR3 is 13 residues long.

This chain connects TRBV3-1 (or the pseudogene TRBV3-2) to TRBJ2-5; weak D call: TRBD2 (6 bases). Per germline, CDR1 LGHDT and CDR2 YNNKEL (reference sequence). V was trimmed by 3 bases and J by 2 bases, leaving 19 bases between them. The CDR3 sequence is 17 residues long. This CDR3 is CASSQAHGGAGQETQYF. The CDR3 DNA reads TGTGCCAGCAGCCAGGCGCATGGTGGGGCGGGACAAGAGACCCAGTACTTC.

This chain links TRBV28 with TRBJ1-6, with unresolved D. CDR3 length: 15 amino acids. Germline V gene data show CDR1 as MDHEN and CDR2 as SYDVKM. Trimming took 5 bases from V and 7 from J, leaving 15 bases between them. The CDR3 protein is CASSTPRGRNSPLHF. CDR3 coding DNA: TGTGCCAGCAGTACTCCGCGGGGTCGAAATTCACCCCTCCACTTT.

The chain couples TRBV9 to TRBJ2-1; tentatively, D is TRBD2 (5 bases). Trimming shortened V by 0 bases and J by 1 base, and 11 bases separated the two germline ends. This CDR3 has 16 residues. CDR1 is SGDLS, CDR2 YYNGEE, per germline. CDR3 protein: CASSVGTLASYNEQFF. CDR3 nucleotide sequence: TGTGCCAGCAGCGTAGGAACATTAGCGTCCTACAATGAGCAGTTCTTC.

The chain combines TRBV5-1 with TRBJ1-6; weak D call: TRBD1 (5 bases). This CDR3 spans 18 amino acids. Trimming removed 4 bases from V and 5 bases from J, with 22 bases in between. The germline gives CDR1 SGHRS, CDR2 YFSETQ. The CDR3 DNA reads as TGCGCCAGCAGCGCGGCGGCCGGGGGGAGCCGGAATAATTCACCCCTCCACTTT. It is translated as CASSAAAGGSRNNSPLHF.

The V and J genes are TRBV5-6 and TRBJ1-5; possible D gene TRBD1, 6 bases. Trimming pared 2 bases from V and 6 bases from J, leaving 12 bases between. The CDR3 extends over 14 amino acids. CDR1 is SGHDT and CDR2 is YYEEEE in the germline V gene. CDR3 bases: TGTGCCAGCAGCTTTTCACAGGGTCCTCAGCCCCAGCATTTT. Amino acids: CASSFSQGPQPQHF.

The chain has TRBV19 and TRBJ1-1; 8 nucleotides match TRBD1. V was clipped by 4 bases and J by 2 bases; unmatched bases: 6. The CDR3 sequence is 15 residues long. Germline V gives CDR1 LNHDA, CDR2 SQIVND (reference sequence). CDR3 nucleotides: TGTGCCAGTAGTACCCGACAGGGGTCAAACACTGAAGCTTTCTTT. Its translation: CASSTRQGSNTEAFF.

The chain's CDR3 is CASSQDRAAGTQYF. DNA of the CDR3: TGTGCCAGCAGCCAAGATAGAGCGGCAGGTACGCAGTATTTT. The chain joins TRBV3-1 (or the pseudogene TRBV3-2) to TRBJ2-3, with D tentatively TRBD2 (5 bases). Germline V gene data show CDR1 as LGHDT and CDR2 as YNNKEL (reference sequence). Trimming took off 0 bases at V and 8 bases at J, with 12 bases between the two ends. The CDR3 runs to 14 residues.

The chain's CDR3 is CASSPAGASSYNEQFF. The CDR3 coding sequence is TGTGCCAGCAGCCCCGCAGGGGCGAGCTCCTACAATGAGCAGTTCTTC. The chain employs TRBV9 and TRBJ2-1; D perhaps matches TRBD1 (6 bases). The V gene lost 4 bases and the J gene lost 0 bases, with 14 bases spanning the gap. Germline CDR1 SGDLS, CDR2 YYNGEE. There are 16 residues in the CDR3.

This chain joins TRBV7-9 and TRBJ2-7, with a weak D call TRBD2 (5 bases). Per the germline V gene, CDR1 is SEHNR and CDR2 is FQNEAQ (reference sequence). This CDR3 region has 11 residues. V lost 8 bases and J 4 bases, leaving 9 bases between the germline ends. The CDR3 spells CASARDYEQYF. The DNA of the CDR3 is TGTGCCAGCGCCCGGGATTACGAGCAGTACTTC.

This clone was found a few times. The rearrangement joins TRBV6-6 to TRBJ2-7, with 7 nucleotides matching TRBD1. This CDR3 comprises 14 residues. Germline CDR1 is MNHNY and CDR2 is SVGAGI (reference sequence). The trim removed 3 bases at V and 7 bases at J, leaving 9 bases unmatched. In nucleotides, the CDR3 is TGTGCCAGCAGTTATAATCCGACAGGGTGGGAGCAGTACTTC. The encoded protein is CASSYNPTGWEQYF.

This clone was recorded only once. The V and J genes are TRBV9 and TRBJ2-5; D is ambiguous. The CDR3 covers 13 residues. Germline values: CDR1 SGDLS, CDR2 YYNGEE. The V end was cut by 0 bases, the J end by 1 base, with 4 bases between. DNA for the CDR3: TGTGCCAGCAGCGTAGCTACCCAAGAGACCCAGTACTTC. Protein product: CASSVATQETQYF.

A word on this clone: The identical CDR3 is also encoded by other nucleotide sequences in the sample. The chain has TRBV2 and TRBJ1-1, with 7 bases matching TRBD1. Germline V gene data show CDR1 as SNHLY and CDR2 as FYNNEI. The CDR3 has 13 amino acids. The ends lost 4 bases at V and 2 bases at J; junction bases unmatched: 1. As DNA, the CDR3 is TGTGCCAGCAGTGGACAGGGAAACACTGAAGCTTTCTTT. Translation gives CASSGQGNTEAFF.

The chain couples TRBV19 to TRBJ1-5; 7 nucleotides match TRBD1. V lost 6 bases and J lost 3; bases outside the gene matches: 8. The CDR3 runs 15 residues. Germline CDR1 reads LNHDA; CDR2 reads SQIVND (reference sequence). CDR3 nucleotide sequence: TGTGCCAGTAGCCTAGGACAGGCTTTCAATCAGCCCCAGCATTTT. Translated, it gives CASSLGQAFNQPQHF.

The chain has TRBV27 and TRBJ1-1; no clear D gene. The CDR3 consists of 14 residues. From germline, CDR1 is MNHEY and CDR2 SMNVEV (reference sequence). V lost 3 bases, J lost 0 bases, and 8 bases lay in between. The CDR3 DNA sequence: TGTGCCAGCAGTTTGGCGGTAATGAACACTGAAGCTTTCTTT. It yields the protein CASSLAVMNTEAFF.

The chain is built from TRBV29-1 and TRBJ1-2; D might be TRBD1 (6 bases). The CDR3 is 11 amino acids. The germline gives CDR1 SQVTM, CDR2 ANQGSEA. Deletions cut 6 bases from V and 7 bases from J, with 12 bases between. The CDR3 spells CSVKAGAGYTF. CDR3 nucleotides: TGCAGCGTAAAGGCAGGGGCTGGCTACACCTTC. Drawing the rest from reference TRBV29-1 and TRBJ1-2, the complete variable domain is SAVISQKPSRDICQRGTSLTIQCQVDSQVTMMFWYRQQPGQSLTLIATANQGSEATYESGFVIDKFPISRPNLTFSTLTVSNMSPEDSSIYLCSVKAGAGYTFGSGTRLTVV.